The 11 T cell receptor beta chains presented below share a single source sample, sequenced in a study of blood T cell repertoires in COVID-19. The repertoire was sequenced with immunoSEQ multiplex PCR; TCRdb's copy has only in-frame clones and lacks some. Here the sample spans approximately 90,000 clones, around 75% being singletons. Specimen: peripheral blood. All receptors come from an older man with COVID-19, enrolled during active disease.

The rearrangement links TRBV5-4 to TRBJ2-3, with D possibly being TRBD2 (6 bases). Trimming removed 4 bases at V and 3 bases at J, with 18 bases between. The CDR3 loop spans 16 amino acids. Per germline, CDR1 SGHNT and CDR2 YYREEE (reference sequence). The CDR3 is CASSTGGATLTDTQYF. For the CDR3, the DNA is TGTGCCAGCAGCACCGGCGGGGCGACACTGACAGATACGCAGTATTTT.

CDR3 loop: CASSLNRGYEQYF. CDR3 sequence (DNA): TGTGCCAGCAGTTTAAACAGGGGGTACGAGCAGTACTTC. The chain employs TRBV27 and TRBJ2-7; 8 bases agree with TRBD1. The length of the CDR3 is 13 residues. CDR1 MNHEY and CDR2 SMNVEV come from the germline V gene (reference sequence). Trimming at V came to 2 bases and at J to 4 bases, leaving 1 base not matched to a gene.

V gene TRBV19 combines with J gene TRBJ2-1; D might be TRBD2 (5 bases). In germline, CDR1 is LNHDA, CDR2 SQIVND (reference sequence). Trimming shortened V by 6 bases and J by 0 bases, and 12 bases separated the two germline ends. CDR3 length: 15 amino acids. The CDR3 DNA reads as TGTGCCAGTAGAGCGGTCGTCGGCTCCTACAATGAGCAGTTCTTC. It specifies CASRAVVGSYNEQFF.

This chain connects TRBV6-5 to TRBJ2-1, with TRBD1 identical over 9 bases. J gave up 4 bases and V 8 bases, and 3 bases lay outside the gene matches. CDR1 is MNHEY, CDR2 SVGAGI, per germline. CDR3 length: 13 residues. CDR3 coding DNA: TGTGCCAGCGGGGACAGGGAGTACAATGAGCAGTTCTTC. It yields the protein CASGDREYNEQFF.

The rearrangement joins TRBV29-1 to TRBJ2-7; the D gene is possibly TRBD1 (6 bases). CDR1 is SQVTM, CDR2 ANQGSEA, per germline. Deletions cut 3 bases from V and 1 base from J, with 10 bases between. This CDR3 is built from 13 residues. CDR3 region: CSVDGQGSYEQYF. The CDR3 nucleotides read TGCAGCGTTGACGGGCAGGGGTCCTACGAGCAGTACTTC.

V usage is TRBV5-1 and J usage is TRBJ1-4; 8 nucleotides agree with TRBD1. Per germline, CDR1 SGHRS and CDR2 YFSETQ. This CDR3 is 15 amino acids long. The V segment lost 4 bases and the J segment 3 bases; nucleotides outside the gene matches: 5. The CDR3 nucleotides are TGCGCCAGCAGCCTTCAGGGGGCGGCTAATGAAAAACTGTTTTTT. Residues: CASSLQGAANEKLFF.

V usage is TRBV27 and J usage is TRBJ1-2; D is unresolved. Trimming took 3 bases from V and 7 from J, leaving 15 bases between them. The germline V gene has CDR1 MNHEY and CDR2 SMNVEV (reference sequence). There are 14 residues in the CDR3. In nucleotides, the CDR3 is TGTGCCAGCAGTTTTCAAGCTACCACCTTTGGCTACACCTTC. The encoded protein is CASSFQATTFGYTF.

The CDR3 DNA reads TGTGCCAGCAGCTTATACTCAACTAGCAATCAGCCCCAGCATTTT. Protein sequence: CASSLYSTSNQPQHF. The rearrangement uses TRBV7-2 and TRBJ1-5; no firm D call. In germline, CDR1 is SGHTA, CDR2 FQGNSA. The ends were cut back, 2 bases at V and 0 bases at J, with 8 bases in the middle. The CDR3 is 15 amino acids. Full variable domain (outside the CDR3, taken from reference TRBV7-2 and TRBJ1-5): GAGVSQSPSNKVTEKGKDVELRCDPISGHTALYWYRQSLGQGLEFLIYFQGNSAPDKSGLPSDRFSAERTGGSVSTLTIQRTQQEDSAVYLCASSLYSTSNQPQHFGDGTRLSIL.

The CDR3 nucleotides read TGTGCCAGTACTGGACTAGCGGGAGGGGCAAATGAGCAGTTCTTC. Amino acid sequence: CASTGLAGGANEQFF. This chain joins TRBV19 and TRBJ2-1; TRBD2 matches 15 bases. Germline lookup yields CDR1 LNHDA and CDR2 SQIVND (reference sequence). The CDR3 has 15 residues. V shed 7 bases, J shed 7 bases, and the junction held 5 bases outside the gene matches.

The rearrangement joins TRBV11-3 to TRBJ1-4, with a tentative D call TRBD1 (6 bases). Germline V gene data show CDR1 as SGHNT and CDR2 as YENEEA. The CDR3 runs to 16 residues. V lost 5 bases, J lost 0 bases, and 13 bases lay in between. As DNA, the CDR3 is TGTGCCAGCAGCGCCGCAGGGGCCTCAACTAATGAAAAACTGTTTTTT. Amino acids: CASSAAGASTNEKLFF.

This clone is categorized as medium-sized (0.01 to 0.1%). The rearrangement links TRBV27 to TRBJ2-7; D gene ambiguous. The germline V gene has CDR1 MNHEY and CDR2 SMNVEV (reference sequence). Trimming left V 4 bases short and J 4 bases short, with 8 bases between. The CDR3 sequence is 12 residues long. The CDR3 DNA follows: TGTGCCAGCAGTTCTTCCAGTTACGAGCAGTACTTC. Its translation: CASSSSSYEQYF.